This T cell receptor beta chain stems from a study of T cell responses to AZD1222 COVID-19 vaccine (dated by TCRdb to the early 2020s). Concerning the study at large: A total of under 250 trial participants underwent TCR sequencing, of whom around 210 had received two doses of AZD1222 and roughly 26 had received two doses of the MenACWY control vaccine. Trial participants were enrolled by age into 18-55, 56-69 and 70-plus year subgroups, with around 150, 28 and 57 TCR-sequenced participants respectively. General conclusions and limits of the study: Conclusions about previously exposed vaccinees were limited because only a handful of AZD1222 recipients were SARS-CoV-2 seropositive at baseline. Epitopes outside the regions mutated in the B.1.351 and B.1.1.7 variants were reportedly recognized by nearly half of the unique spike-specific TCRs. The 56-69-year group was small, and its depth increase did not reach significance, likely because of low power. Most participants were white British and females outnumbered males, and the authors suggested that clonal diversity may have been underestimated. After two AZD1222 doses, both the breadth and the depth of spike-specific TCRs were significantly higher than at day 0 and than in MenACWY recipients. Because no day 14 peak-response samples were available, repertoires were characterized only after the peak T cell response. The whole spike protein was spanned by vaccine-associated CD4 TCRs, and dominant responses were seen in regions 160-218 and 743-854.

The CDR3 runs 12 residues from the cysteine to the phenylalanine. Only CDR3 DNA is held: 36 bases, read in frame from base 1. The germline V gene specifies KGHSH as CDR1 and LQKENI as CDR2. V is reduced by 3 bases and J by 5 bases, leaving a spacing of 7 bases between them. The time point label of this sample denotes: about 28 days (+/-7) after the second vaccine dose. AZD1222 recipients with second doses at about 4 weeks or about 12 weeks were pooled, because spike-specific TCR depth and breadth did not differ between schedules. The vaccinee samples were drawn from two UK trials, COV001 and COV002, one of which was a single-blind randomized controlled phase 2/3 trial testing AZD1222 (ChAdOx1 nCoV-19) in healthy adults. For TCRbeta chain sequencing, PBMC samples from trial participants were taken at day 0 and at day 28 after the second dose. This clone was seen just once. Its antigen remains unidentified. Base-call qualities are not available, and no considerably larger clone is one nucleotide away.

The CDR3 regions of human TCRbeta chains were analyzed by immunosequencing. Under the source paper's analysis protocol: TCRs in the repertoires were matched against a reference library of SARS-CoV-2-specific TCRs that had been generated with the MIRA antigen-specificity platform. Breadth was defined as the fraction of unique TCRs that were SARS-CoV-2-associated. Depth was defined as the fraction of total T cells that were SARS-CoV-2-associated. Using the MIRA data, each spike-specific TCR was mapped to the spike region that the TCR reacts to and placed in a CD4 or CD8 class. Log10-transformed breadth and depth values were compared by one-way ANOVA with Sidak's multiple comparisons tests. This immuneACCESS table, as held by TCRdb, lists in-frame sequences with V and J called but not all clones. Of the missing ones, under half trace to an unresolved V gene in checked studies; the others have no known cause. D and trimming come from the DNA, and the V and J calls and clone size come from that table. The sample has roughly 170,000 clones on record, 94% of them singletons. The biggest ten clones account for about 1.5% of the sample.

This clonotype was obtained from an adult who received the AZD1222 COVID-19 vaccine. Here the chain combines TRBV18 and TRBJ1-1; no D segment can be confidently identified. The sequenced sample was peripheral blood, obtained 28 days after the second AZD1222 dose. The CDR3 has the sequence CASSPGQTEAFF. The DNA sequence is given as TGTGCCAGCTCACCTGGGCAGACTGAAGCTTTCTTT.